A selection of T cell receptor beta chains follows, all from one sample in a study of blood T cells in healthy people across ages. MiXCR, run by TCRdb on the 5' RACE reads, gives a single entry per CDR3 protein. The table includes around 900,000 distinct CDR3 sequences, around 26% detected once. Sequenced: blood. These receptors came from a woman older than 75 in good health. Each CDR3 is given with its conserved first and last residue. Clone sizes are given selectively: once, few, many, or a class where the clone is expanded.

clone size: many; V gene: TRBV12-3/TRBV12-4; CDR3 length: 14; J gene: TRBJ1-1; CDR3 protein: CASSQRMSNTEAFF
clone size: once; V gene: TRBV9; CDR3 length: 15; J gene: TRBJ1-2; CDR3 protein: CASSKSTVPNYGYTF
clone size: many; V gene: TRBV4-3; CDR3 length: 15; J gene: TRBJ2-1; CDR3 protein: CASSPGTQTYNEQFF
clone size: many; V gene: TRBV5-1; CDR3 length: 13; J gene: TRBJ1-1; CDR3 protein: CASSQGTATEAFF
clone size: -; V gene: TRBV7-9; CDR3 length: 17; J gene: TRBJ1-5; CDR3 protein: CASSSSDRGKGNQPQHF
clone size: few; V gene: TRBV6-5; CDR3 length: 15; J gene: TRBJ2-5; CDR3 protein: CASKNHGTLQETQYF
clone size: many; V gene: TRBV7-9; CDR3 length: 14; J gene: TRBJ2-3; CDR3 protein: CASSPGTSPDTQYF
clone size: many; V gene: TRBV6-2/TRBV6-3; CDR3 length: 16; J gene: TRBJ2-1; CDR3 protein: CASSYSQRRRANEQFF
clone size: few; V gene: TRBV4-3; CDR3 length: 18; J gene: TRBJ2-3; CDR3 protein: CASSQDLQGTGRPDTQYF
clone size: many; V gene: TRBV29-1; CDR3 length: 15; J gene: TRBJ2-7; CDR3 protein: CSVEDAGTGPYEQYF
clone size: -; V gene: TRBV3-1; CDR3 length: 15; J gene: TRBJ2-1; CDR3 protein: CASSHRGGPTCEQFF
clone size: many; V gene: TRBV20-1; CDR3 length: 15; J gene: TRBJ2-3; CDR3 protein: CSASLLSGVSDTQYF
clone size: few; V gene: TRBV18; CDR3 length: 18; J gene: TRBJ1-1; CDR3 protein: CASSPWTGGNIGGTEAFF
clone size: -; V gene: TRBV28; CDR3 length: 15; J gene: TRBJ2-5; CDR3 protein: CASSLAGPRGETQYF
clone size: once; V gene: TRBV14; CDR3 length: 12; J gene: TRBJ2-3; CDR3 protein: CASSQTEYTQYF
clone size: -; V gene: TRBV12-3/TRBV12-4; CDR3 length: 13; J gene: TRBJ1-1; CDR3 protein: CASTVTGGDEAFF
clone size: many; V gene: TRBV7-2; CDR3 length: 13; J gene: TRBJ1-2; CDR3 protein: CASSLERVYGYTF
clone size: -; V gene: TRBV4-1; CDR3 length: 14; J gene: TRBJ2-7; CDR3 protein: CASSQDVNSYEQYF
clone size: few; V gene: TRBV2; CDR3 length: 15; J gene: TRBJ1-5; CDR3 protein: CATSRDRGRNQPQHF
clone size: -; V gene: TRBV7-2; CDR3 length: 14; J gene: TRBJ1-1; CDR3 protein: CASSSGQINTGAFF
clone size: -; V gene: TRBV7-9; CDR3 length: 13; J gene: TRBJ2-7; CDR3 protein: CASSPQQGREQYF
clone size: many; V gene: TRBV7-2; CDR3 length: 15; J gene: TRBJ2-5; CDR3 protein: CASSLGPGLGETQYF
clone size: -; V gene: TRBV20-1; CDR3 length: 14; J gene: TRBJ2-3; CDR3 protein: CSARSGQGADTQYF
clone size: few; V gene: TRBV3-1; CDR3 length: 16; J gene: TRBJ1-6; CDR3 protein: CASSQEPGTVYSPLHF